This T cell receptor (beta chain) was observed in a study of cytomegalovirus exposure and HLA in healthy donors. This clone was counted a few times. What it binds is unknown. V was clipped by 2 bases and J by 1 base; unmatched bases: 5. The CDR3 is made up of 15 amino acids. Germline CDR1 GTSNPN, CDR2 SVGIG (reference sequence). A multiplex PCR was run with 60 Vbeta primers and 13 Jbeta primers. Libraries were prepared by immunoSEQ multiplex PCR; TCRdb keeps only in-frame clonotypes and omits some of them. The table lists 40,000 to 45,000 clones, about half of them singletons, with 5% to 6.5% in the top ten. Broader study findings: TCR beta chains numbering roughly 150 were designated cytomegalovirus-associated. In a later analysis, a missense DCLRE1C variant was linked to TCR beta V- and J-gene trimming.

The receptor was derived from a man in his fifties or sixties in good health and CMV-seronegative. This chain connects TRBV30 to TRBJ2-3, with 8 nucleotides matching TRBD2. The sample comprised PBMCs. The CDR3 region has the DNA TGTGCCTGGAGTACCAAAGCGGGAGGCACAGATACGCAGTATTTT. Translated, it gives CAWSTKAGGTDTQYF.